This T cell receptor beta chain is from a study of shared clonotypes between healthy human individuals. Across the study: Per donor, CD8 memory used one plate, CD8 naive used two, CD4 memory used three and CD4 naive used three. Study results and limitations: It was expected that sequencing depth would affect clonotype sharing among donors.

Of note for this clone: Its cognate antigen is unknown.

The protocol was immunoSEQ multiplex PCR, while the TCRdb copy is restricted to in-frame clones and leaves out a portion. The repertoire holds over a million clones, with approximately 96% as singletons. Germline V gene sequence: CDR1 KGHSH, CDR2 LQKENI. This CDR3 comprises 16 residues. Trimming removed 3 bases at V and 5 bases at J, with 19 bases between. The chain couples TRBV18 to TRBJ2-5; unclear D gene. Sequences were obtained from naive CD4+ T cells sorted from blood. Noted subset: CD45RA+ positively selected. The clonotype originates from a man aged 30 to 39 in good health. CDR3 in amino acids: CASSPPPGQPRETQYF. Written as DNA, the CDR3 is TGTGCCAGCTCACCCCCCCCGGGCCAACCCCGGGAGACCCAGTACTTC.